This T cell receptor beta chain came from a study of shared T cell receptors in the human thymus. V lost 1 base to trimming and J lost 8 bases; unmatched junction nucleotides: 4. Germline CDR1 reads SGHDN; CDR2 reads FVKESK. The CDR3 is 15 amino acids. TCRdb's table, derived via immunoSEQ multiplex PCR, lists solely in-frame clones and lacks some. The table records roughly 710,000 clones, 80% to 90% of them present only once. These data were also filed under a second study, of human thymus T cells. From that study: V and J gene usage appeared biased in thymic and blood repertoires.

The sequence came from a girl less than two years old with a congenital heart defect. The chain combines TRBV14 with TRBJ2-1; 11 positions match TRBD2. Sequences were obtained from thymocytes. This CDR3 is CASSQGSGGEDEQFF. The CDR3 DNA is TGTGCCAGCAGCCAAGGTAGCGGGGGGGAGGATGAGCAGTTCTTC.